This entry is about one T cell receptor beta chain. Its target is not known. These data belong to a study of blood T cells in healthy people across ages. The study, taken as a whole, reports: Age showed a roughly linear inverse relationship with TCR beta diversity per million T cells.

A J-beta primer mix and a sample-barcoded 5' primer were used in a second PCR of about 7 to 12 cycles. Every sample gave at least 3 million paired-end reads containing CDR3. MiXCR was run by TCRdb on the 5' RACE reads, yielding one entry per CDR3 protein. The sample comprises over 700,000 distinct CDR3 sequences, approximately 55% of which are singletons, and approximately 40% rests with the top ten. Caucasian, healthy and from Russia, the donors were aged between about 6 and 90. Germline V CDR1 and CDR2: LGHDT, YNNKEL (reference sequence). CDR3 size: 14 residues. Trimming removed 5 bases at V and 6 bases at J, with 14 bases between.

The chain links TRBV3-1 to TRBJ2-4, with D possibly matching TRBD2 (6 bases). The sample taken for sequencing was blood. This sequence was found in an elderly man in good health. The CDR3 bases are TGTGCCAGCAGCTTCCGGACGGGGGTAAACATTCAGTACTTC. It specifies CASSFRTGVNIQYF. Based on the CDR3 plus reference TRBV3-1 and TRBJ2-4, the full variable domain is DTAVSQTPKYLVTQMGNDKSIKCEQNLGHDTMYWYKQDSKKFLKIMFSYNNKELIINETVPNRFSPKSPDKAHLNLHINSLELGDSAVYFCASSFRTGVNIQYFGAGTRLSVL.